The 9 T cell receptor beta chains reported below all come from one sample, sequenced in a study of Graves' ophthalmopathy and Graves' hyperthyroidism. Using RNA transcripts, the TCR beta CDR3 regions were amplified. HTBI primers were employed in first-round RT-PCR, then a second-round multiplex PCR followed. In TCRdb, the multiplex PCR reads were re-called with MiXCR into one record per CDR3 protein. The sample holds hundreds of thousands of distinct CDR3 sequences; approximately 21% are singletons and the top ten take around 3.1%. The sequenced sample consisted of peripheral blood. The receptors were sampled from a woman aged 18-29 years with stable Graves' hyperthyroidism.

This clonotype was seen at least ten times. The rearrangement links TRBV19 to TRBJ2-2; D might be TRBD2 (5 bases). CDR1 is LNHDA, CDR2 SQIVND, per germline (reference sequence). V lost 6 bases and J 1 base, leaving 9 bases between the germline ends. This CDR3 region has 14 residues. The CDR3 sequence: CASRLAWNTGELFF. As DNA, the CDR3 is TGTGCCAGTAGATTAGCGTGGAACACCGGGGAGCTGTTTTTT.

This clonotype was recorded many times. This chain connects TRBV29-1 to TRBJ1-2; the D gene is possibly TRBD1 (6 bases). CDR1 SQVTM and CDR2 ANQGSEA come from the germline V gene. Trimming took 7 bases from V and 4 from J, leaving 28 bases between them. The CDR3 length is 17 residues. The CDR3 reads CSAASGDRPKQGYGYTF. The CDR3 DNA reads TGCAGCGCCGCCTCCGGGGATCGGCCTAAACAGGGCTATGGCTACACCTTC.

This clonotype was counted only a few times. The chain has TRBV6-5 and TRBJ2-7, with a weak D call TRBD1 (6 bases). This CDR3 comprises 14 residues. V lost 2 bases and J 4 bases, leaving 12 bases between the germline ends. Per germline, CDR1 MNHEY and CDR2 SVGAGI. The CDR3 bases are TGTGCCAGCAGTTACAGCTGGACAGTGTACGAGCAGTACTTC. Amino acid sequence: CASSYSWTVYEQYF.

The sample holds a few counts of this clonotype. In DNA, the CDR3 is TGTGCCGGGGGGGAGGTTTGGTATGGCTACACCTTC. It yields the protein CAGGEVWYGYTF. The rearrangement uses TRBV30 and TRBJ1-2, with D possibly being TRBD1 (5 bases). This CDR3 comprises 12 residues. Trimming left V 8 bases short and J 5 bases short, with 15 bases between. Germline CDR1 and CDR2: GTSNPN and SVGIG (reference sequence).

The chain links TRBV6-1 to TRBJ2-6; D might be TRBD1 or TRBD2, each matching 6 bases. This CDR3 has 16 residues. Germline CDR1 and CDR2: MNHNS and SASEGT. The V end was cut by 6 bases, the J end by 2 bases, with 14 bases between. The CDR3 reads CASSERGGTGANVLTF. Here the CDR3 DNA reads TGTGCCAGCAGCGAAAGAGGGGGGACTGGGGCCAACGTCCTGACTTTC.

This clonotype was recorded once. The chain has TRBV7-9 and TRBJ2-7; 12 bases map to TRBD1. This CDR3 has 14 amino acids. The V gene's germline CDR1 is SEHNR and CDR2 FQNEAQ (reference sequence). Trimming at V came to 5 bases and at J to 7 bases, leaving 6 bases not matched to a gene. The CDR3 DNA reads TGTGCCAGCAGCAACCGGGACAGGGGGCAAGAGCAGTACTTC. Protein sequence: CASSNRDRGQEQYF.

This clonotype appeared many times. The gene calls are TRBV13 and TRBJ2-7; possible D gene TRBD2, 5 bases. The CDR3 has 15 residues. The V end lost 1 base, the J end lost 3 bases, and 13 bases lay between the germline ends. Germline V gene sequence: CDR1 PRHDT, CDR2 FYEKMQ (reference sequence). CDR3 nucleotide sequence: TGTGCCAGCAGCTTAGCTCCGGGTCGGGACTACGAGCAGTACTTC. Translated: CASSLAPGRDYEQYF.

This clonotype appeared many times. The rearrangement uses TRBV6-1 and TRBJ2-5; 9 positions match TRBD2. The CDR3 loop spans 14 amino acids. With V trimmed by 6 bases and J by 5 bases, 7 bases remained unmatched. Germline V gives CDR1 MNHNS, CDR2 SASEGT. The chain's CDR3 is CASSPSGKWETQYF. CDR3 DNA sequence: TGTGCCAGCAGCCCTAGCGGGAAGTGGGAGACCCAGTACTTC.

This clonotype has a handful of counts. For the CDR3, the DNA is TGTGCCACCAGCGTCGGTTTCGGGTCGGAGACCCAGTACTTC. Amino acid sequence: CATSVGFGSETQYF. The J gene is TRBJ2-5, the V gene TRBV15; D is unresolved. V was trimmed by 5 bases and J by 5 bases, leaving 15 bases between them. This CDR3 region has 14 residues. Germline CDR1 LNHNV, CDR2 YYDKDF (reference sequence).